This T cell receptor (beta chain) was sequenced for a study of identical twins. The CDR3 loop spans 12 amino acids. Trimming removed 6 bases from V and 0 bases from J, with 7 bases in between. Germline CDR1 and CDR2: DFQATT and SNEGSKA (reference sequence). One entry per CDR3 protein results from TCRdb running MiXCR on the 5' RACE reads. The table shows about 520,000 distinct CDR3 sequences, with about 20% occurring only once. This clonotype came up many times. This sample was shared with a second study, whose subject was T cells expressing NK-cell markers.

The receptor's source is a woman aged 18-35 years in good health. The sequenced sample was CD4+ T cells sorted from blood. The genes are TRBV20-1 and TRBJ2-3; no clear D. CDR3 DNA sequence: TGCAGTGCGATCCCAAGCACAGATACGCAGTATTTT. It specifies CSAIPSTDTQYF.